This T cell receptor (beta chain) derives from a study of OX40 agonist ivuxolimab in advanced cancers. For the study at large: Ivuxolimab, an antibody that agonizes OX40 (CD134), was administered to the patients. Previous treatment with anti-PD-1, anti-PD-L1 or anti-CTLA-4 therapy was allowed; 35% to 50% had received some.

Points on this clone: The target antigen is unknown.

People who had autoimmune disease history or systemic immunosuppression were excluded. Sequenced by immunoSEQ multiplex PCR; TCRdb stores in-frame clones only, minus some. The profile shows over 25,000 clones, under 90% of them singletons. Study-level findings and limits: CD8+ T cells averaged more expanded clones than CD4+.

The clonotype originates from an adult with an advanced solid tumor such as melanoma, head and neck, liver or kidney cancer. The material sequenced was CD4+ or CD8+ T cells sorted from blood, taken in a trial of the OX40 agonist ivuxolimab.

The DNA for the CDR3 is TGTGCCAGCAGTGAAAGGTTAGCGGGAGGGAAAGCCTACGAGCAGTACTTC. Its protein is CASSERLAGGKAYEQYF. This chain links TRBV2 with TRBJ2-7, with 11 bases matching TRBD2. Germline-derived CDR1 and CDR2 are SNHLY and FYNNEI. Unmatched junction bases numbered 8, after V lost 2 bases and J lost 2 bases. The CDR3 runs 17 residues. Full variable domain (missing parts from reference TRBV2 and TRBJ2-7): EPEVTQTPSHQVTQMGQEVILRCVPISNHLYFYWYRQILGQKVEFLVSFYNNEISEKSEIFDDQFSVERPDGSNFTLKIRSTKLEDSAMYFCASSERLAGGKAYEQYFGPGTRLTVT.